What follows are 26 T cell receptor beta chains derived from one specimen sequenced in a study of cytomegalovirus exposure and HLA in healthy donors. The PCR contained 60 Vbeta and 13 Jbeta primers. Generated by immunoSEQ multiplex PCR, the TCRdb table keeps only in-frame clones and is missing some. This sample has more than 90,000 clones, with roughly 71% found just once. The specimen sequenced was PBMCs. All receptors derive from a man aged 50 or older in good health and CMV-seronegative.

The V gene is TRBV9, the J gene TRBJ2-1; 11 bases match TRBD2. The CDR3 contains 14 residues. Trimming cost V 5 bases and J 5 bases; bases outside gene matches: 3. Germline CDR1 reads SGDLS; CDR2 reads YYNGEE. The CDR3 protein is CASRRGLADNEQFF. CDR3 nucleotide sequence: TGTGCCAGCAGGCGGGGACTAGCGGACAATGAGCAGTTCTTC.

J is TRBJ2-5 and V is TRBV4-3; 8 bases are a match to TRBD1. The CDR3 consists of 16 residues. V gave up 2 bases and J gave up 5 bases; unmatched junction bases: 10. Germline CDR1 is LGHNA and CDR2 is YSLEER. The CDR3 DNA follows: TGCGCCAGCAGCCAAAACACCAGGACAGGGCGGGAGACCCAGTACTTC. It encodes CASSQNTRTGRETQYF.

The rearrangement links TRBV5-6 to TRBJ2-1; TRBD2 aligns across 14 bases. The J segment lost 8 bases and the V segment lost 3 bases, leaving 4 bases of the junction unmatched. The CDR3 has 15 residues. Germline V gives CDR1 SGHDT, CDR2 YYEEEE. CDR3 in amino acids: CASSSGLAGVYEQFF. The DNA for the CDR3 is TGTGCCAGCAGCTCGGGACTAGCGGGAGTCTATGAGCAGTTCTTC.

This clone was picked up one time. The chain carries TRBV7-3 and TRBJ1-1; TRBD1 agrees at 9 bases. V gave up 5 bases and J gave up 1 base; unmatched junction bases: 2. The CDR3 is 14 residues long. Germline CDR1 SGHTA, CDR2 FQGTGA. This chain's CDR3 is CASSVTGGNTEAFF. CDR3 bases: TGTGCCAGCAGCGTGACAGGGGGGAACACTGAAGCTTTCTTT.

The rearrangement joins TRBV2 to TRBJ1-5; 8 nucleotides align to TRBD1. Germline CDR1 reads SNHLY; CDR2 reads FYNNEI. With V trimmed by 5 bases and J by 4 bases, 7 bases remained unmatched. CDR3 size: 15 residues. DNA of the CDR3: TGTGCCAGCAGTCGGACAGGGACCGTAAATCAGCCCCAGCATTTT. Encoded protein: CASSRTGTVNQPQHF.

This chain joins TRBV7-2 and TRBJ2-1, with D possibly TRBD1 on 6 matching bases. The germline V gene encodes CDR1 SGHTA and CDR2 FQGNSA. V was clipped by 5 bases and J by 9 bases, with 23 bases between them. The CDR3 totals 16 residues. CDR3 protein: CASSKVGWQGLGEQFF. The CDR3 DNA reads as TGTGCCAGCAGCAAGGTCGGGTGGCAGGGGTTGGGTGAGCAGTTCTTC.

The V call is TRBV30, the J call TRBJ2-3; TRBD2 is a possible D gene (5 bases). V lost 4 bases and J lost 4, with 6 bases in between. This CDR3 spans 11 amino acids. Germline CDR1 GTSNPN, CDR2 SVGIG (reference sequence). The CDR3 bases are TGTGCCTGGACGGGATCAGATACGCAGTATTTT. As protein: CAWTGSDTQYF.

The J gene is TRBJ1-3, the V gene TRBV29-1; 7 nucleotides match TRBD1. Germline V CDR1 and CDR2: SQVTM, ANQGSEA. Unmatched junction bases numbered 10, after V lost 0 bases and J lost 8 bases. This CDR3 spans 15 amino acids. CDR3 nucleotide sequence: TGCAGCGTTGAAGACCCGAACAGGGGCGGGGACACCATATATTTT. Residues: CSVEDPNRGGDTIYF.

This clone was seen more than once but under ten times. V usage is TRBV6-4 and J usage is TRBJ1-5; no clear D gene. The CDR3 covers 15 residues. The germline V gene encodes CDR1 MRHNA and CDR2 SNTAGT. Trimming took off 7 bases at V and 2 bases at J, with 15 bases between the two ends. CDR3 in DNA: TGTGCCAGCACTATACTCCCTCGGGGCAATCAGCCCCAGCATTTT. As protein: CASTILPRGNQPQHF.

The chain uses TRBV5-4 and TRBJ2-1; D gene ambiguous. The V gene's germline CDR1 is SGHNT and CDR2 YYREEE (reference sequence). The CDR3 runs to 12 residues. The germline V and J ends were trimmed by 4 bases and 7 bases, with 9 bases remaining between them. The CDR3 loop is CASSGDGNEQFF. The CDR3 coding sequence is TGTGCCAGCAGCGGAGACGGGAATGAGCAGTTCTTC.

In DNA, the CDR3 is TGTGCCAGCACCCCCCCGGGACTATTGCCAGAGACCCAGTACTTC. It encodes CASTPPGLLPETQYF. The V and J genes are TRBV7-9 and TRBJ2-5, with TRBD2 identical over 7 bases. CDR1 is SEHNR and CDR2 is FQNEAQ in the germline V gene (reference sequence). The junction had 12 bases not matched to a gene; V was cut back by 7 bases and J by 4 bases. The CDR3 length is 15 residues.

CDR3 residues: CAIRGGTGELFF. As DNA, the CDR3 is TGTGCCATCAGGGGGGGAACCGGGGAGCTGTTTTTT. This rearrangement joins TRBV10-3 to TRBJ2-2, with D perhaps matching TRBD2 (6 bases). V lost 6 bases and J lost 5, with 7 bases in between. The CDR3 extends over 12 amino acids. The V gene's germline CDR1 is ENHRY and CDR2 SYGVKD.

Only a few counts were recorded for this clone. For the CDR3, the DNA is TGTGCCAGCAGCCCCCCCGAGGAAGAGACCCAGTACTTC. As protein: CASSPPEEETQYF. The chain has TRBV7-6 and TRBJ2-5; D remains unclear. The V gene lost 5 bases and the J gene lost 3 bases, with 10 bases spanning the gap. Germline V gene lookup returns CDR1 SGHVS and CDR2 FNYEAQ. The CDR3 is made up of 13 amino acids.

The rearrangement joins TRBV27 to TRBJ1-5, with D unclear. This CDR3 spans 13 amino acids. Trimming cost V 2 bases and J 6 bases, with 8 bases left between them. The germline V gene encodes CDR1 MNHEY and CDR2 SMNVEV (reference sequence). In DNA, the CDR3 is TGTGCCAGCAGTTTACGGGAGCGTCAGCCCCAGCATTTT. Translated: CASSLRERQPQHF.

The table lists this clone with a count of one. The chain links TRBV9 to TRBJ2-3; TRBD2 aligns across 11 bases. Germline CDR1 reads SGDLS; CDR2 reads YYNGEE. The ends lost 3 bases at V and 3 bases at J; junction bases unmatched: 9. The CDR3 is made up of 17 amino acids. In nucleotides, the CDR3 is TGTGCCAGCAGCGCGCGATCGGGACTAGCGGCAACAGATACGCAGTATTTT. Protein product: CASSARSGLAATDTQYF.

The chain has TRBV6-5 and TRBJ2-7; 8 nucleotides agree with TRBD1. The V segment lost 4 bases and the J segment 9 bases; nucleotides outside the gene matches: 8. Looked up from germline, CDR1 is MNHEY and CDR2 is SVGAGI. The CDR3 covers 13 residues. CDR3 DNA: TGTGCCAGCAGTTTTTCCGGGACAGGTGGGCAGTACTTC. The encoded protein is CASSFSGTGGQYF.

The chain couples TRBV5-1 to TRBJ1-1, with a tentative D call TRBD1 (5 bases). Germline CDR1 SGHRS, CDR2 YFSETQ. There are 14 residues in the CDR3. The V end was cut by 4 bases, the J end by 1 base, with 11 bases between. DNA of the CDR3: TGCGCCAGCAGCGTTCAGGGCGGGAACACTGAAGCTTTCTTT. It encodes CASSVQGGNTEAFF.

This rearrangement joins TRBV5-6 to TRBJ2-3; 9 nucleotides line up with TRBD2. Germline V lookup: CDR1 SGHDT, CDR2 YYEEEE. CDR3 length: 15 residues. V gave up 0 bases and J gave up 4 bases; unmatched junction bases: 3. CDR3 sequence (DNA): TGTGCCAGCAGCTTGGTCGCTAGCGGGGCAGATACGCAGTATTTT. Translated: CASSLVASGADTQYF.

The CDR3 DNA reads TGTGCCATCAGGATACAGGCCTCGAACACTGAAGCTTTCTTT. This codes for CAIRIQASNTEAFF. The gene calls are TRBV10-3 and TRBJ1-1; maybe TRBD1 (5 bases). V lost 6 bases, J lost 1 base, and 12 bases lay in between. Germline lookup yields CDR1 ENHRY and CDR2 SYGVKD. This CDR3 spans 14 amino acids.

This clone was detected once. The chain recombines TRBV5-4 with TRBJ2-3, with 14 bases identical to TRBD2. Germline loops: CDR1 SGHNT, CDR2 YYREEE (reference sequence). J lost 1 base, V lost 6 bases, and 10 bases had no gene match. The CDR3 loop spans 18 amino acids. The DNA for the CDR3 is TGTGCCAGCACCCCGAGGACTAGCGGGGGGATGGGCACAGATACGCAGTATTTT. Its protein is CASTPRTSGGMGTDTQYF. Drawing the rest from reference TRBV5-4 and TRBJ2-3, the complete variable domain is ETGVTQSPTHLIKTRGQQVTLRCSSQSGHNTVSWYQQALGQGPQFIFQYYREEENGRGNFPPRFSGLQFPNYSSELNVNALELDDSALYLCASTPRTSGGMGTDTQYFGPGTRLTVL.

This clone was detected only a few times. Other nucleotide sequences in the sample specify the same CDR3. V is TRBV7-9 and J is TRBJ2-1, with 8 bases matching TRBD2. The V gene's germline CDR1 is SEHNR and CDR2 FQNEAQ (reference sequence). The V and J ends lost 0 bases and 1 base, in that order; junction bases with no gene match: 2. CDR3 length: 16 amino acids. CDR3 sequence (DNA): TGTGCCAGCAGCTTAGCTCTAGCGGGTTCCTACAATGAGCAGTTCTTC. This sequence encodes CASSLALAGSYNEQFF.

The chain joins TRBV5-4 to TRBJ1-6, with no clear D. The germline gives CDR1 SGHNT, CDR2 YYREEE (reference sequence). Trimming left V 0 bases short and J 7 bases short, with 11 bases between. This CDR3 spans 15 amino acids. The CDR3 nucleotides read TGTGCCAGCAGCTTGGGAAGCCAGCGAAATTCACCCCTCCACTTT. It translates to CASSLGSQRNSPLHF.

The table lists this clone with a count of one. V is TRBV14 and J is TRBJ1-1; D call uncertain. Trimming took 1 base from V and 7 from J, leaving 13 bases between them. In germline, CDR1 is SGHDN, CDR2 FVKESK. The CDR3 runs to 14 residues. CDR3: CASSQGSVEDEAFF. CDR3 sequence (DNA): TGTGCCAGCAGCCAAGGGTCGGTCGAAGATGAAGCTTTCTTT.

The rearrangement joins TRBV6-5 to TRBJ2-2; 7 bases map to TRBD1. The V segment lost 6 bases and the J segment 0 bases; nucleotides outside the gene matches: 4. The CDR3 spans 15 residues. The germline CDR1 and CDR2 sequences are MNHEY and SVGAGI. CDR3 DNA: TGTGCCAGCAGGCGAGGGGGCGCGAACACCGGGGAGCTGTTTTTT. Its translation: CASRRGGANTGELFF.

The gene calls are TRBV5-4 and TRBJ2-1, with 9 bases that match TRBD1. The CDR3 runs to 13 residues. V gave up 3 bases and J gave up 8 bases; unmatched junction bases: 3. Germline CDR1 SGHNT, CDR2 YYREEE (reference sequence). CDR3 loop: CASSWDREDEQFF. The CDR3, as DNA: TGTGCCAGCAGCTGGGACAGGGAAGATGAGCAGTTCTTC.

The CDR3 DNA is TGTGCCAGCAGTCCCGGGACTAGCTTCACCGGGGAGCTGTTTTTT. This sequence encodes CASSPGTSFTGELFF. The chain is built from TRBV5-4 and TRBJ2-2; 9 positions agree with TRBD2. V shed 5 bases, J shed 4 bases, and the junction held 6 bases outside the gene matches. This CDR3 spans 15 amino acids. Germline V CDR1 and CDR2: SGHNT, YYREEE (reference sequence). Full variable domain (rest looked up from reference TRBV5-4 and TRBJ2-2): ETGVTQSPTHLIKTRGQQVTLRCSSQSGHNTVSWYQQALGQGPQFIFQYYREEENGRGNFPPRFSGLQFPNYSSELNVNALELDDSALYLCASSPGTSFTGELFFGEGSRLTVL.